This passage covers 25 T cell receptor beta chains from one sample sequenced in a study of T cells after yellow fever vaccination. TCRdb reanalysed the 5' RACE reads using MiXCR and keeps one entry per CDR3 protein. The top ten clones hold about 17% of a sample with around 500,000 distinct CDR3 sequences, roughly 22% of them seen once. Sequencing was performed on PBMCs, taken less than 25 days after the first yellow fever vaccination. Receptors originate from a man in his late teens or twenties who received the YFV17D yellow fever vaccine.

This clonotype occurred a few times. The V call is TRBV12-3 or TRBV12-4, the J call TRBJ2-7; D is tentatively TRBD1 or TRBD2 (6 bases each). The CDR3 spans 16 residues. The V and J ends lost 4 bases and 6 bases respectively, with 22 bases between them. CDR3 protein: CASSWGGQTQSGEQYF. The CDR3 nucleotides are TGTGCCAGCAGTTGGGGAGGACAGACCCAATCGGGCGAGCAGTACTTC.

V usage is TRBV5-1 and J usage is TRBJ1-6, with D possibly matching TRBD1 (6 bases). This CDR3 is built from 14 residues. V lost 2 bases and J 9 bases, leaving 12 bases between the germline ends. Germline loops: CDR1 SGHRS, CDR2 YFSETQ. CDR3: CASSLVGALSPLHF. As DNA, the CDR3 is TGCGCCAGCAGCTTAGTGGGGGCCCTTTCACCCCTCCACTTT.

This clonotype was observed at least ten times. CDR3: CASSPGLAAGEQFF. Written as DNA, the CDR3 is TGTGCCAGCAGTCCCGGACTAGCAGCAGGAGAGCAGTTCTTC. The gene calls are TRBV6-2 or TRBV6-3 and TRBJ2-1, with 8 nucleotides matching TRBD2. Germline V lookup: CDR1 MNHEY, CDR2 SVGEGT. This CDR3 spans 14 amino acids. Losses at the gene ends were 5 bases for V and 10 bases for J; bases not matched to a gene: 10.

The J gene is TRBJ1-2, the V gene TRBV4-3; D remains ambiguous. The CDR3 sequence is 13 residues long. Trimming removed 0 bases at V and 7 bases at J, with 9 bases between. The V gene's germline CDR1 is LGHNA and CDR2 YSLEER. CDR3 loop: CASSQDKSGGYTF. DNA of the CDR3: TGCGCCAGCAGCCAAGACAAGTCTGGTGGCTACACCTTC.

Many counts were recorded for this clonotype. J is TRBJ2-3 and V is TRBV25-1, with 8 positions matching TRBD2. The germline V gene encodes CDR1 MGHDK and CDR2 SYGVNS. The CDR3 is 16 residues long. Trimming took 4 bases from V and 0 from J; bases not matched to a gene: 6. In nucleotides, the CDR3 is TGTGCCAGCAGTGTGCCGACTAGCGATAGCACAGATACGCAGTATTTT. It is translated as CASSVPTSDSTDTQYF.

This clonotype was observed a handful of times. This chain's CDR3 is CASSPLGGNYYGYTF. CDR3 coding DNA: TGTGCCAGCAGTCCATTAGGGGGTAATTACTATGGCTACACCTTC. The chain couples TRBV12-3 or TRBV12-4 to TRBJ1-2; perhaps TRBD1 as D (6 bases). V was pared by 5 bases and J by 3 bases, with 16 bases between. The CDR3 runs to 15 residues.

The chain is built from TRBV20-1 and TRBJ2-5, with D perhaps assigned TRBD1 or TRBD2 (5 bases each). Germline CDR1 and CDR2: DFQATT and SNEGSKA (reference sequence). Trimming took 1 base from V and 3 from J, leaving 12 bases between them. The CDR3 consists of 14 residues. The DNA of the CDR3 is TGCAGTGCTAGAGGTGTGGGGGTGGAAGAGACCCAGTACTTC. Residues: CSARGVGVEETQYF.

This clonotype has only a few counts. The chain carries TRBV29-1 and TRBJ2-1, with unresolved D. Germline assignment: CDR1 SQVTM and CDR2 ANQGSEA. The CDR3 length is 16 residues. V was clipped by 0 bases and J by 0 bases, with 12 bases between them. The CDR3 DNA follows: TGCAGCGTTGAAGATCTGAAGGGAAGCTCCTACAATGAGCAGTTCTTC. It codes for CSVEDLKGSSYNEQFF.

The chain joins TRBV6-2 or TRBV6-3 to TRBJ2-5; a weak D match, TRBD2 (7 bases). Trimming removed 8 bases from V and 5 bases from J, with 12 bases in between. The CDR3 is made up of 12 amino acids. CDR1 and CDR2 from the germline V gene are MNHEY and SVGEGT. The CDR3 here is CASVQGGETQYF. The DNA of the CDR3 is TGTGCCAGCGTACAGGGAGGGGAGACCCAGTACTTC.

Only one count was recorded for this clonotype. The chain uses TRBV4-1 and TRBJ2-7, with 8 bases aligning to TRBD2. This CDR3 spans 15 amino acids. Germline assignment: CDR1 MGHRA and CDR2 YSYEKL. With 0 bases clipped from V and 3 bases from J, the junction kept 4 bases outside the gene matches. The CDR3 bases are TGCGCCAGCAGCCAAGATAATAGCGGGGTCTACGAGCAGTACGTC. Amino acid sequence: CASSQDNSGVYEQYV.

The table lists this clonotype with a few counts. Here the CDR3 reads CASSQFGAGQGTEAFF. The CDR3 DNA sequence: TGTGCCAGCAGCCAATTTGGGGCAGGGCAAGGGACTGAAGCTTTCTTT. This chain connects TRBV9 to TRBJ1-1; D might be TRBD1 (5 bases). This CDR3 has 16 residues. Trimming removed 4 bases from V and 5 bases from J, with 21 bases in between. In germline, CDR1 is SGDLS, CDR2 YYNGEE.

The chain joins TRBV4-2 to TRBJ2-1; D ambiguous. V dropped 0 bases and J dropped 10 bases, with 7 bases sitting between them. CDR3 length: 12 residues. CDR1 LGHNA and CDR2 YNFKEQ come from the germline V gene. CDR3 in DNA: TGTGCCAGCAGCCAAGAAACCCTGGAGCAGTTCTTC. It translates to CASSQETLEQFF.

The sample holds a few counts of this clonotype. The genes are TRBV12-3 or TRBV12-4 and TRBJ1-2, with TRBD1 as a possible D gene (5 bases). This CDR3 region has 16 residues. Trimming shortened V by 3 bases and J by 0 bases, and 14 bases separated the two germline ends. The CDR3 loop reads CASSFSRGRTNYGYTF. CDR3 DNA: TGTGCCAGCAGTTTTTCCCGGGGGAGAACTAACTATGGCTACACCTTC.

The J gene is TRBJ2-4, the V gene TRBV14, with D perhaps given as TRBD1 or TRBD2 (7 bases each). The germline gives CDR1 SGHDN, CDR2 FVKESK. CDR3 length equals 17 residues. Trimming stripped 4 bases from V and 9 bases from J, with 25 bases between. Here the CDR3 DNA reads TGTGCCAGCAGCCCTACTCAGGGAGGGACAGCCCGGGGCATTCAGTACTTC. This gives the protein CASSPTQGGTARGIQYF.

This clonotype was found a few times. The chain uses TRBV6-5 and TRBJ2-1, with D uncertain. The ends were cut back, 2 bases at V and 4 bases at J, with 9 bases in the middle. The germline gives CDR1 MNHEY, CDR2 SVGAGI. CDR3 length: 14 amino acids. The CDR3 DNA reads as TGTGCCAGCAGTTACCGGCCCGAATACAATGAGCAGTTCTTC. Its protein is CASSYRPEYNEQFF.

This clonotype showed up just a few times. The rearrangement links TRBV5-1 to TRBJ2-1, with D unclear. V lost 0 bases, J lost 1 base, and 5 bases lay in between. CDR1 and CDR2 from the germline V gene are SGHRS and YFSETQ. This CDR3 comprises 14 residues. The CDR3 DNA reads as TGCGCCAGCAGCTTGGGGTGGTCCTACAATGAGCAGTTCTTC. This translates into CASSLGWSYNEQFF.

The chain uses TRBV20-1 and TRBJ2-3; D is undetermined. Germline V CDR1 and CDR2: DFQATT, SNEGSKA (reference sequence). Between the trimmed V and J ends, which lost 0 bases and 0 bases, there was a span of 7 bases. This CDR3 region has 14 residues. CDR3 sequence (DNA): TGCAGTGCTAGAGATCCTGCTAGCACAGATACGCAGTATTTT. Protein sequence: CSARDPASTDTQYF.

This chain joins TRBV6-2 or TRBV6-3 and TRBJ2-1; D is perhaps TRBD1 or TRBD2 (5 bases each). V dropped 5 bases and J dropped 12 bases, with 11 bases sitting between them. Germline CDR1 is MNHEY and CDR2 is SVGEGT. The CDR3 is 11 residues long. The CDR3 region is CASSPGTTQFF. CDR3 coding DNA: TGTGCCAGCAGTCCCGGGACGACGCAGTTCTTC.

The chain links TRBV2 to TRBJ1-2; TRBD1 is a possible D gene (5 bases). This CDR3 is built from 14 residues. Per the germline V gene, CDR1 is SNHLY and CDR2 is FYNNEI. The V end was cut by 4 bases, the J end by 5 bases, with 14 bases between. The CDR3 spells CASSGEGYVYGYTF. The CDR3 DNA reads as TGTGCCAGCAGTGGGGAGGGGTATGTTTATGGCTACACCTTC.

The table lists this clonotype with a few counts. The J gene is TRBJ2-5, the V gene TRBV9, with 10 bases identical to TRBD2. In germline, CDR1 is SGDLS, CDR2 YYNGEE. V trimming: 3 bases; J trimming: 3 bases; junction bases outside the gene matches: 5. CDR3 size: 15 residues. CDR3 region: CASSALAGEEETQYF. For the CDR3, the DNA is TGTGCCAGCAGCGCTCTAGCGGGGGAGGAAGAGACCCAGTACTTC.

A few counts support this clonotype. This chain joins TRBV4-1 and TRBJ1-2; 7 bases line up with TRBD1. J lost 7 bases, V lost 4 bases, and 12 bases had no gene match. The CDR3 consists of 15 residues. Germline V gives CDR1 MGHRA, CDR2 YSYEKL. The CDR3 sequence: CASSRSRTGGGGYTF. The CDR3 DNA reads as TGCGCCAGCAGCCGAAGTCGGACAGGAGGAGGTGGCTACACCTTC.

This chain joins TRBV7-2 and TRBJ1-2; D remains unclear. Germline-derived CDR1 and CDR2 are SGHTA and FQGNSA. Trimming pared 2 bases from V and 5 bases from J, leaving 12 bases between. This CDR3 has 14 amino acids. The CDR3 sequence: CASSLIEAAYGYTF. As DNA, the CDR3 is TGTGCCAGCAGCTTAATTGAGGCAGCGTATGGCTACACCTTC.

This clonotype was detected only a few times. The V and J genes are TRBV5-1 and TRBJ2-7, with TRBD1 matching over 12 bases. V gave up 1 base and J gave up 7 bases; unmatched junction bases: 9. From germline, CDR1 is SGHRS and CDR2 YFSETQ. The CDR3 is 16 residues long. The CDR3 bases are TGCGCCAGCAGCTTGAACTCGGGACAGGGGGCCTGGGAGCAGTACGTC. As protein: CASSLNSGQGAWEQYV.

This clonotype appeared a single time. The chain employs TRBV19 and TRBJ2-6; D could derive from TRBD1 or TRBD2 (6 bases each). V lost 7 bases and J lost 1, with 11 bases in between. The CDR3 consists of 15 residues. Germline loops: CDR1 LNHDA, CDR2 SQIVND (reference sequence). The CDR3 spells CASTVGGSGANVLTF. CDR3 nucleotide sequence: TGTGCCAGTACCGTAGGGGGGTCTGGGGCCAACGTCCTGACTTTC.

The CDR3: CASSFVYSYEQYV. Written as DNA, the CDR3 is TGTGCCAGCAGCTTTGTCTATTCCTACGAGCAGTACGTC. The rearrangement uses TRBV5-8 and TRBJ2-7, with D unclear. Germline CDR1 and CDR2: SGHTS and YDEGEE. Between the trimmed V and J ends, which lost 2 bases and 1 base, there was a span of 7 bases. This CDR3 has 13 amino acids.